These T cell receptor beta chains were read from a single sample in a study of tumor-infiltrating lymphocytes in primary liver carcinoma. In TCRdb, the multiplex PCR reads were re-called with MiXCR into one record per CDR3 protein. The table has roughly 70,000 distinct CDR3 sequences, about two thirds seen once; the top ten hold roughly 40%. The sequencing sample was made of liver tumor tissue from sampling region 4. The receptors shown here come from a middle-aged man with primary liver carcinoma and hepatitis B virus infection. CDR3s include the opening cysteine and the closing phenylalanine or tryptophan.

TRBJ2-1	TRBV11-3	CAGSLGPVNEQFF
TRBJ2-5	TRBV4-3	CASGLGSQETQYF
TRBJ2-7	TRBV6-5	CASRRLTSERPTYKQYF
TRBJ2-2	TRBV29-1	CGVEGLDRVGTGELFF
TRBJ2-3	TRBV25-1	CASSEFWDRDTGTQYF
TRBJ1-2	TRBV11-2	CASSLDSVAYSRAYTF
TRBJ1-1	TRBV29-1	CSVEAEGFFPEAFF
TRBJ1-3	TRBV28	CASSPGTVFSGNTIYF
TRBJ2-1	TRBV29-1	CSVEFGTGCFYEQFF
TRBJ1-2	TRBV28	CASSPRPGQGMGGYTF
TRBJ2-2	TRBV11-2	CACSLALGAANSGELFF
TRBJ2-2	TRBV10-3	CAVSKFEAGPDTGELFF
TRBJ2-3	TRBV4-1	CAGSPDTLTQYF
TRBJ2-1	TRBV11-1	CAGSSNGMSRLFNEQFF
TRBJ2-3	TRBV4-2	CASSQLALLTGATDTQYF
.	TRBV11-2	CPSSTETSSIDTQHF
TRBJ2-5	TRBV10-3	CAISEGDSATQYF
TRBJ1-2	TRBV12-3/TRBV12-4	CASSLPGIGYTF
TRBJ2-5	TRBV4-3	CASSQGDTRSTQYF
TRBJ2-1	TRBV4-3	CVSSQGPYSEYNEQFF
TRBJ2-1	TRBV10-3	CAISDGANEQFF
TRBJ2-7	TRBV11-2	CPSSLTDTAYEQYF